This TCR beta chain stems from a study of T cell repertoires in cytomegalovirus infection. Study-wide points: In two of eight donors, the top clonotype was HLA-C-restricted CMV-specific.

Trimming took 6 bases from V and 7 from J, leaving 12 bases between them. The CDR3 has 12 residues. Germline lookup yields CDR1 SQVTM and CDR2 ANQGSEA. TCRdb re-derived calls from the reads in MiXCR, one entry per CDR3 protein. Of under 250,000 distinct CDR3 sequences listed, more than 9% are singletons. As concerns this clonotype: Its antigen is not identified.

The material sequenced was PBMCs. This receptor was taken from a human donor in good health (CMV status not recorded). Some clones in this sample may be carry-over from other donors' samples. The chain has TRBV29-1 and TRBJ2-2, with D possibly TRBD1 on 6 matching bases. The CDR3 loop is CSVAGASGELFF. As DNA, the CDR3 is TGCAGCGTCGCAGGGGCCAGCGGGGAGCTGTTTTTT.